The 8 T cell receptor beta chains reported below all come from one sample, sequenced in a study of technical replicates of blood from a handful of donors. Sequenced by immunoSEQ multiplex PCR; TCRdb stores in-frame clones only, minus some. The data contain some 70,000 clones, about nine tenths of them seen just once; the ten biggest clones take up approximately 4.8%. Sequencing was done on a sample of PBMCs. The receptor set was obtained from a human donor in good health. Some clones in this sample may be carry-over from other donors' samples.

The DNA for the CDR3 is TGTGCCAGTAGTATGAGGGGGAGCGGGGCGGGATACAATGAGCAGTTCTTC. Translating gives CASSMRGSGAGYNEQFF. The rearrangement links TRBV19 to TRBJ2-1; D may be TRBD2 (7 bases). V dropped 3 bases and J dropped 4 bases, with 19 bases sitting between them. This CDR3 comprises 17 residues. Germline CDR1 and CDR2: LNHDA and SQIVND (reference sequence).

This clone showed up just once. The CDR3 here is CASTYGGARANEKLFF. The CDR3, as DNA: TGTGCCAGCACGTATGGCGGGGCGCGGGCTAATGAAAAACTGTTTTTT. This rearrangement joins TRBV2 to TRBJ1-4, with D maybe TRBD1 (5 bases). Germline CDR1 and CDR2: SNHLY and FYNNEI. The CDR3 sequence is 16 residues long. The ends were cut back, 7 bases at V and 3 bases at J, with 18 bases in the middle.

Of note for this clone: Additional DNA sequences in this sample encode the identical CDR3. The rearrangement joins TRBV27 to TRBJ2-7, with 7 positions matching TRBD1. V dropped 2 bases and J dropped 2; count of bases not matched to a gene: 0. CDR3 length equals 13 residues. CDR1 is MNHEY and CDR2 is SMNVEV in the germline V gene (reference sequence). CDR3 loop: CASSLTGAYEQYF. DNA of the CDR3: TGTGCCAGCAGTTTAACAGGGGCCTACGAGCAGTACTTC.

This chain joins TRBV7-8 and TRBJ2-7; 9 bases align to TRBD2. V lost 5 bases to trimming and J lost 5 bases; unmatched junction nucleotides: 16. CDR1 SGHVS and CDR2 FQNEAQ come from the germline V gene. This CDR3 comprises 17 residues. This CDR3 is CASSPPLRLAVRDEQYF. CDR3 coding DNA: TGTGCCAGCAGCCCACCGCTAAGACTAGCGGTACGGGACGAGCAGTACTTC.

Written as DNA, the CDR3 is TGTGCCAGCAGCCAAGGGTTAAGCAACCAAGAGACCCAGTACTTC. It yields the protein CASSQGLSNQETQYF. The chain uses TRBV14 and TRBJ2-5; no clear D gene. CDR3 length equals 15 residues. The V and J ends lost 1 base and 0 bases respectively, with 9 bases between them. Per the germline V gene, CDR1 is SGHDN and CDR2 is FVKESK. Combining the CDR3 with reference TRBV14 and TRBJ2-5 gives the whole variable domain EAGVTQFPSHSVIEKGQTVTLRCDPISGHDNLYWYRRVMGKEIKFLLHFVKESKQDESGMPNNRFLAERTGGTYSTLKVQPAELEDSGVYFCASSQGLSNQETQYFGPGTRLLVL.

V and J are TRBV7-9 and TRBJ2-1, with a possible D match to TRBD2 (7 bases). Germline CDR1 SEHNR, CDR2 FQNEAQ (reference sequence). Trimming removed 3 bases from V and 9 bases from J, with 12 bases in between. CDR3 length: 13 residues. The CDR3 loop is CASSFGGAPEQFF. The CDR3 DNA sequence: TGTGCCAGCAGCTTTGGGGGGGCGCCTGAGCAGTTCTTC.

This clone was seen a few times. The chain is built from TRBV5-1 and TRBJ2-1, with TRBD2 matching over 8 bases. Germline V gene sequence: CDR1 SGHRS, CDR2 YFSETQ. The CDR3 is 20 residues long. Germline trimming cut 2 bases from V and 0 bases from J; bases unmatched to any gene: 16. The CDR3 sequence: CASSFGPRTSSRSSYNEQFF. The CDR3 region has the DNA TGCGCCAGCAGCTTCGGACCCCGGACTAGCTCACGGAGCTCCTACAATGAGCAGTTCTTC.

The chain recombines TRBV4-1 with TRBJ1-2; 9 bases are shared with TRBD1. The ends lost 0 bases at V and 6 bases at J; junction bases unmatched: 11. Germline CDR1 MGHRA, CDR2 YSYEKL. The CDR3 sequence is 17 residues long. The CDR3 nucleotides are TGCGCCAGCAGCCAAGAAGGGGACAGGGCCTTCGGGGATGGCTACACCTTC. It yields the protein CASSQEGDRAFGDGYTF.